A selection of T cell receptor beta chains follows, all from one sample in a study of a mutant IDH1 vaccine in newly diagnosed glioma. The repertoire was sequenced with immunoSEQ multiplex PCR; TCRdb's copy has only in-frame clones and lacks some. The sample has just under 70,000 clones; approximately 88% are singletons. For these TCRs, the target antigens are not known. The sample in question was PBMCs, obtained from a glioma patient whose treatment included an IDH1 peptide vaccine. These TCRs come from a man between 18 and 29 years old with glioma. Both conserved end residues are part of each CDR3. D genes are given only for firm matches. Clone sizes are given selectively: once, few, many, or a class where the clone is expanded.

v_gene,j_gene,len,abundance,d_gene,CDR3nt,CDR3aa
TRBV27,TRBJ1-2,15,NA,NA,TGTGCCAGCAGTTCCTCGGACGGGGCTGACTATGGCTACACCTTC,CASSSSDGADYGYTF
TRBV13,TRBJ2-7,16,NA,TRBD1,TGTGCCAGCAGCCAAGCCAGGGGGTTTGTATCCTACGAGCAGTACTTC,CASSQARGFVSYEQYF
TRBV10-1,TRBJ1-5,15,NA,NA,TGCGCCAGCAACAGGGATAGGATAAGCAATCAGCCCCAGCATTTT,CASNRDRISNQPQHF
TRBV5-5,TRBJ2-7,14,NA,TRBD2,TGTGCCAGCAGCCCATCCGGGACTAACTACGAGCAGTACTTC,CASSPSGTNYEQYF
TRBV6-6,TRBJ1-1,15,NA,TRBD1,TGTGCCAGCAGTTACTCGACAGGGGGGGGAACTGAAGCTTTCTTT,CASSYSTGGGTEAFF
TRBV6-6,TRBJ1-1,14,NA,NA,TGTGCCAGCAGCCCAGGGGTACCCCATAGTAAAGCTTTCTTT,CASSPGVPHSKAFF
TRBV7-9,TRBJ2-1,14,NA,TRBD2,TGTGCCAGCAGCTCCTGGGGGGGAGACAATGAGCAGTTCTTC,CASSSWGGDNEQFF
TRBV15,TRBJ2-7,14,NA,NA,TGTGCCACCAGCAGCGACGGACTGACCTACGAGCAGTACTTC,CATSSDGLTYEQYF
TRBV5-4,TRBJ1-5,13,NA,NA,TGTGCCAGCAGCAGGAATAGCAATCAGCCCCAGCATTTT,CASSRNSNQPQHF
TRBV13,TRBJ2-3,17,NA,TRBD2,TGTGCCAGCAGCTCAGAGGTGGGCGGGAGGAGGATAGATACGCAGTATTTT,CASSSEVGGRRIDTQYF
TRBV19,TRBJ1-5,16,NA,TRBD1,TGTGCCAGTAGTATGGGACAGGGAAAGTTGAATCAGCCCCAGCATTTT,CASSMGQGKLNQPQHF
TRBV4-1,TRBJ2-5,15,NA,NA,TGCGCCAGCAGCCAATTGGAGGGACCCCAAGAGACCCAGTACTTC,CASSQLEGPQETQYF
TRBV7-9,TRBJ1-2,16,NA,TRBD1,TGTGCCAGCAGCCTTACTACAGGGGCCCGCCCTCATGGCTACACCTTC,CASSLTTGARPHGYTF
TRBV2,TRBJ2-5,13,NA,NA,TGTGCCAGCAGTGGAGGGATCCGGGAGACCCAGTACTTC,CASSGGIRETQYF
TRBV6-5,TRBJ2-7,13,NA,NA,TGTGCCAGCAGTTACGCGCTCGGGGATGAGCAGTACTTC,CASSYALGDEQYF
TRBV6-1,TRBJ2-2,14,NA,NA,TGTGCCAGCAAGGAAGGGCTAAACACCGGGGAGCTGTTTTTT,CASKEGLNTGELFF
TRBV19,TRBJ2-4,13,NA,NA,TGTGCCAGTAGTATAGGGGGGTGGAACATTCAGTACTTC,CASSIGGWNIQYF
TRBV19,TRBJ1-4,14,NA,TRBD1,TGTGCCAGTAGCGACAGGGCAGCTAATGAAAAACTGTTTTTT,CASSDRAANEKLFF
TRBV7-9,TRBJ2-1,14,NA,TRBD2,TGTGCCAGCAGCCTCCCTGGGGTAGCGGGTGAGCAGTTCTTC,CASSLPGVAGEQFF
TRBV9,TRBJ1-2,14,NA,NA,TGTGCCAGCAGCCCACAGCGCGTGTCATATGGCTACACCTTC,CASSPQRVSYGYTF
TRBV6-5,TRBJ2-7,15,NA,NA,TGTGCCAGCTCTGCCTTACAGGGCCCATCCTACGAGCAGTACTTC,CASSALQGPSYEQYF
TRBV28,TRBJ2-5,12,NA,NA,TGTGCCACAACATCCTTCCCCGAGACCCAGTACTTC,CATTSFPETQYF
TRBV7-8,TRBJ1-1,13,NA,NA,TGTGCCAGCAGCTCAGGGGCAAACACTGAAGCTTTCTTT,CASSSGANTEAFF
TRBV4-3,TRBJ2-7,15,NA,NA,TGCGCCAGCAGCCAAGATCTGGACTACTCCTACGAGCAGTACTTC,CASSQDLDYSYEQYF
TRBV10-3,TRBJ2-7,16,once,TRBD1,TGTGCCATCAGTGAGTCCCCCGGGACAGGGTCGAACGAGCAGTACTTC,CAISESPGTGSNEQYF
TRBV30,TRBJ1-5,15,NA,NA,TGTGCCTGGAGTGGGAGGTGGGGGAGCAATCAGCCCCAGCATTTT,CAWSGRWGSNQPQHF
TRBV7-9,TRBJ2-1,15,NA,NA,TGTGCCAGCAGCGACGACGGGGGCTCCTACAATGAGCAGTTCTTC,CASSDDGGSYNEQFF
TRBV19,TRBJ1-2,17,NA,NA,TGTGCCAGTAGTATCGATTTTGAGGGGAAATCGGATATGGGCTACACCTTC,CASSIDFEGKSDMGYTF
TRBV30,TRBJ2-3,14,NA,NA,TGTGCCTGGAAGTTGCTAGCTGTCACAGATACGCAGTATTTT,CAWKLLAVTDTQYF
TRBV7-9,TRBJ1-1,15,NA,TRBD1,TGTGCCAGCAGCTCTCCAGACAGGGGGAACACTGAAGCTTTCTTT,CASSSPDRGNTEAFF
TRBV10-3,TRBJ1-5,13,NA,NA,TGTGCCATCAGTGGGACTAGCAATCAGCCCCAGCATTTT,CAISGTSNQPQHF
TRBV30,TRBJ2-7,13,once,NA,TGTGCCTGGAGGAATCTTAGCTCCTACGAGCAGTACTTC,CAWRNLSSYEQYF
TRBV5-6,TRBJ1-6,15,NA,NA,TGTGCCAGCAGCTTGGCCCAATTGGCTGGCTCACCCCTCCACTTT,CASSLAQLAGSPLHF
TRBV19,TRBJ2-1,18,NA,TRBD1,TGTGCCAGTAGCTCAGGGGGTCTTAGACCATTGGTCTACAATGAGCAGTTCTTC,CASSSGGLRPLVYNEQFF
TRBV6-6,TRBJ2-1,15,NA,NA,TGTGCCAGCAGTTACTCGGGTGCGGCGGGCAATGAGCAGTTCTTC,CASSYSGAAGNEQFF
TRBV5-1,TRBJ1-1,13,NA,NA,TGCGCCAGCTCGGACACTATGAACACTGAAGCTTTCTTT,CASSDTMNTEAFF
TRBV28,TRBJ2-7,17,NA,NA,TGTGCCAGCAGTTCCTTGGATTGGGGGGCCGACTCCTACGAGCAGTACTTC,CASSSLDWGADSYEQYF
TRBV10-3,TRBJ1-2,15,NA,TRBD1,TGTGCCATCAGTGTGGCCGCAGGGGGCCACTATGGCTACACCTTC,CAISVAAGGHYGYTF
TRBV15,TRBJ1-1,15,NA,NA,TGTGCCACCAGCAGGGGGACGTGGGGGCGGACTGAAGCTTTCTTT,CATSRGTWGRTEAFF
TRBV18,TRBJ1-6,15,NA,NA,TGTGCCAGCTCCTCAGACGGCTCCTATAATTCACCCCTCCACTTT,CASSSDGSYNSPLHF
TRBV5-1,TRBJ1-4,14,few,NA,TGCGCCAGCAGCGAAGGACAGCTAAATGAAAAACTGTTTTTT,CASSEGQLNEKLFF
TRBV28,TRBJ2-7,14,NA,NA,TGTGCCAGCAGTTTTTCGGGAGCATTGGGGGAGCAGTACTTC,CASSFSGALGEQYF
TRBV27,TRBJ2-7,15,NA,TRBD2,TGTGCCAGCAGAGACGCGAACGGGGGGGCGAACGAGCAGTACTTC,CASRDANGGANEQYF
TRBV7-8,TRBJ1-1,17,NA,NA,TGTGCCAGCAGTCTTAGGTCCGTTGGGTGGGGGAACACTGAAGCTTTCTTT,CASSLRSVGWGNTEAFF
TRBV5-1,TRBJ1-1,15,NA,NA,TGCGCCAGCAGCTTGGGGCCAACCCGGGACACTGAAGCTTTCTTT,CASSLGPTRDTEAFF
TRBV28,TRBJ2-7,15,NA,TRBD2,TGTGCCAGCAGACCGGGACTAGCGGGAGTCTACGAGCAGTACTTC,CASRPGLAGVYEQYF
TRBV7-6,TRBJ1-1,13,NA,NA,TGTGCCAGCAGCTCAAGACCAGGGACTGAAGCTTTCTTT,CASSSRPGTEAFF
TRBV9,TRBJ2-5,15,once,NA,TGTGCCAGCAGCCCACTAACCGGGGGCCGGGAGACCCAGTACTTC,CASSPLTGGRETQYF
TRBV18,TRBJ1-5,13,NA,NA,TGTGCCAGCTCACCGGGGGGCGGTCAGCCCCAGCATTTT,CASSPGGGQPQHF
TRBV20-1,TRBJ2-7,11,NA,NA,TGCAGTGCTAGGGCCGCGTTCGAGCAGTACTTC,CSARAAFEQYF
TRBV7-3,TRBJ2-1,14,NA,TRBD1,TGTGCCAGCAGCTTGGGACAGGGGATGCATGAGCAGTTCTTC,CASSLGQGMHEQFF
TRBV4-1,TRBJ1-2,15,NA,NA,TGCGCCAGCAGCCAAGAGGATCGGACGGTCGAGGGCTACACCTTC,CASSQEDRTVEGYTF
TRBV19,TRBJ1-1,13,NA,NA,TGTGCCAGTAGTGGATCAGGGCCTCTTGAAGCTTTCTTT,CASSGSGPLEAFF
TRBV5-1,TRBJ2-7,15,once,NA,TGCGCCAGCAGCTCGCAGGACAGCGCTTTCTACGAGCAGTACTTC,CASSSQDSAFYEQYF
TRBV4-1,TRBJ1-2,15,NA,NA,TGCGCCAGCAGCCAAGATTCCGGCACCAACTATGGCTACACCTTC,CASSQDSGTNYGYTF
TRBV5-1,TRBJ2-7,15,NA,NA,TGCGCCAGCAGCTTGGCGACAGGTGACCCCTACGAGCAGTACTTC,CASSLATGDPYEQYF
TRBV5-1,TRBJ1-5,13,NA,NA,TGCGCCAGCAGCTTGGACCTCGATCAGCCCCAGCATTTT,CASSLDLDQPQHF
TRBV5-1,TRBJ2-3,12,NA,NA,TGCGCCAGCAGCTTCCTAAAAGATACGCAGTATTTT,CASSFLKDTQYF
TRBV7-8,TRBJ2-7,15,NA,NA,TGTGCCAGCAGCTTAGCTGGTAGAGAACCCTACGAGCAGTACTTC,CASSLAGREPYEQYF
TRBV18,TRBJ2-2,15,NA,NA,TGTGCCAGCTCACCAAACAGGGTCGACACCGGGGAGCTGTTTTTT,CASSPNRVDTGELFF